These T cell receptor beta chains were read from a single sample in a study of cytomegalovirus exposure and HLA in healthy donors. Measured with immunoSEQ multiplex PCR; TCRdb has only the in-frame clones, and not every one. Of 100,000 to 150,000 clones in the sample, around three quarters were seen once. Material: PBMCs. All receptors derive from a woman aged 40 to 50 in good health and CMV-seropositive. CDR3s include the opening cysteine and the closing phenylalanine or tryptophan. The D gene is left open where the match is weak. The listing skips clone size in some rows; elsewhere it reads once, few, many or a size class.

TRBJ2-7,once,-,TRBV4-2,TGTGCCAGCAGCCAAGGAAGGAGCTCCTACGAGCAGTACTTC,CASSQGRSSYEQYF
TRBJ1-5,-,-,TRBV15,TGTGCCACCAGCAGAGATCATTGGGAGGACTCAAAAAGCAATCGGCCCCAGCATTTT,CATSRDHWEDSKSNRPQHF
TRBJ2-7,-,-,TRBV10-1,TGCGCCAGCAGTGAAAAGGCTAGCCCTCTCTACGAGCAGTACTTC,CASSEKASPLYEQYF
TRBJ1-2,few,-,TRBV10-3,TGTGCCATCAGTGAGTACGGGACTGTGGCCTCTGGCTACACCTTC,CAISEYGTVASGYTF
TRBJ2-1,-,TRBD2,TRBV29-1,TGCAGCGTTGAAGAGGTGGCGGGAGGGCCTGGGGAGCAGTTCTTC,CSVEEVAGGPGEQFF
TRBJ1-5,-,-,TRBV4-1,TGCGCCAGCAGCCAAGTGCCAGGGGCAGGCAATCAGCCCCAGCATTTT,CASSQVPGAGNQPQHF
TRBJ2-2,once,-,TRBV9,TGTGCCAGCAGCGCAGGTCCAGCTAACACCGGGGAGCTGTTTTTT,CASSAGPANTGELFF
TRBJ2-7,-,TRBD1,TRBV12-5,TGTGCTAGTGGACTTGGGACAGGCCTTTACGAGCAGTACTTC,CASGLGTGLYEQYF
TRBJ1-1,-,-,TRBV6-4,TGTGCCAGCAGCTCGGAAGGGCGGGGAACTGAAGCTTTCTTT,CASSSEGRGTEAFF
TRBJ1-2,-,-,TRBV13,TGTGCCAGCAGCTCCCAGGCCGAGACAGATTTATATGGCTACACCTTC,CASSSQAETDLYGYTF
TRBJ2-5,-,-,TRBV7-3,TGTGCCAGCAAACGAGCGGTCGCGTCCGAGACCCAGTACTTC,CASKRAVASETQYF
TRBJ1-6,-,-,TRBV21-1,TGTGCCAGCAGCAAATCTAAGACAGGGAACTATAATTCACCCCTCCACTTT,CASSKSKTGNYNSPLHF
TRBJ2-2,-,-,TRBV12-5,TGTGCTAGTGGTAGCGGGAACACCGGGGAGCTGTTTTTT,CASGSGNTGELFF
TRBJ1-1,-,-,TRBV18,TGTGCCAGCTCACCAAGGGAGAGCCCAACGAACACTGAAGCTTTCTTT,CASSPRESPTNTEAFF
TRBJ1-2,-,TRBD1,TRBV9,TGTGCCAGCAGCAAAGGACAGGGTGCATATGGCTACACCTTC,CASSKGQGAYGYTF
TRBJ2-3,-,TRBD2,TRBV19,TGTGCCAGTAGTAGCCCGTCGGGGGGGAGCACAGATACGCAGTATTTT,CASSSPSGGSTDTQYF
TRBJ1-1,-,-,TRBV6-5,TGTGCCAGCAGCCCTGTCAGGGAGGGCACTGAAGCTTTCTTT,CASSPVREGTEAFF
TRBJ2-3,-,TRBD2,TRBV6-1,TGTGCCAGCAGTGTAGCTAGCGGGGCCACAGATACGCAGTATTTT,CASSVASGATDTQYF
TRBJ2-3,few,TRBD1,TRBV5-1,TGCGCCAGCAGCTTTACGGGACAGGGAGGGACTAGCACAGATACGCAGTATTTT,CASSFTGQGGTSTDTQYF
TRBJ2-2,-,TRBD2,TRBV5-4,TGTGCCAGCAGCCGACCTAGCGGGGACACCGGGGAGCTGTTTTTT,CASSRPSGDTGELFF
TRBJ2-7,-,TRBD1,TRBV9,TGTGCCAGCAGCGTGGACAGGGGATCCTACGAGCAGTACTTC,CASSVDRGSYEQYF
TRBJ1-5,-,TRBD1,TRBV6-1,TGTGCCAGTGGACAGGGCTATAGCAATCAGCCCCAGCATTTT,CASGQGYSNQPQHF
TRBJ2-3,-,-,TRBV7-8,TGTGCCAGCAGCCTGGGCGACCGCACAGATACGCAGTATTTT,CASSLGDRTDTQYF
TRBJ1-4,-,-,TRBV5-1,TGCGCCAGCAGCAATTCAGGGGCCCTTGGGGAAAAACTGTTTTTT,CASSNSGALGEKLFF
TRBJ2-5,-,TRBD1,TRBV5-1,TGCGCCAGCAGCTTGGGGGACAGGCTCTTACAAGAGACCCAGTACTTC,CASSLGDRLLQETQYF
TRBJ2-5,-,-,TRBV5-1,TGCGCCAGCAGCCCGGGGTCAGGAGAGACCCAGTACTTC,CASSPGSGETQYF
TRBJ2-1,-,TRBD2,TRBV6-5,TGTGCCAGCAGGACTAGCGGGAGGGCATACAATGAGCAGTTCTTC,CASRTSGRAYNEQFF
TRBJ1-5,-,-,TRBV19,TGTGCCAGCAACCGCGGGGGGCGGACATATAGCAATCAGCCCCAGCATTTT,CASNRGGRTYSNQPQHF
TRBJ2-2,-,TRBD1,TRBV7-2,TGTGCCAGCAGCCCTAACACAGGGGGTAACACCGGGGAGCTGTTTTTT,CASSPNTGGNTGELFF
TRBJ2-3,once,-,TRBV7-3,TGTGCCAGCAGCCTACCGGGCGGGGGCGTAGATACGCAGTATTTT,CASSLPGGGVDTQYF
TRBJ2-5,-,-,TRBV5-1,TGCGCCAGCAGCTTGAACGCAGGAGGGGAGACCCAGTACTTC,CASSLNAGGETQYF
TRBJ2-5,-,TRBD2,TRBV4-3,TGCGCCAGCAGCCAAGAGGGTGCTAGCGGGAGGGCCATGGAGACCCAGTACTTC,CASSQEGASGRAMETQYF
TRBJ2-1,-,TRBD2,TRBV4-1,TGCGCCAGCAGCCCGAGGAAGCGGGAGAACGGCAATGAGCAGTTCTTC,CASSPRKRENGNEQFF
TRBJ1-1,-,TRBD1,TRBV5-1,TGCGCCAGCAGCTTGGAGCCAGGGGGGAACACTGAAGCTTTCTTT,CASSLEPGGNTEAFF
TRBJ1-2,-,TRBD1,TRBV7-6,TGTGCCAGCACACCGACAGGGACGAATGATGGCTACACCTTC,CASTPTGTNDGYTF
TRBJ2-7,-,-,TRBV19,TGTGCCAGTAGTCGGGAGACTGGCTCCTACGAGCAGTACTTC,CASSRETGSYEQYF
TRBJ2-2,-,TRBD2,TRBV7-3,TGTGCCAGCAGCCCGGGGACTAGCCGAACCGGGGAGCTGTTTTTT,CASSPGTSRTGELFF
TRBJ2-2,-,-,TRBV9,TGTGCCAGCAGCGTAGCGCAGGGGTCCACGGGCGGGGAGCTGTTTTTT,CASSVAQGSTGGELFF
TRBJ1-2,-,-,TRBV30,TGTGCCTGGAGGCCCGAGAAAATTTACTATGGCTACACCTTC,CAWRPEKIYYGYTF
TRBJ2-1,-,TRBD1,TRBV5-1,TGCGCCAGCACACTACAGGGGTCCTACAATGAGCAGTTCTTC,CASTLQGSYNEQFF
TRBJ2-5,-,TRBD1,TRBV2,TGTGCCAGCAGCCGGACAGGAACTGCGGGGACCCAGTACTTC,CASSRTGTAGTQYF
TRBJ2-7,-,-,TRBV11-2,TGTGCCAGCAGCTTAGTCGCGGGTTTCGACGAGCAGTACTTC,CASSLVAGFDEQYF
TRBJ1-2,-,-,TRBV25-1,TGTGCCAGCAGTGCTTACATACACCCTGGCTACACCTTC,CASSAYIHPGYTF
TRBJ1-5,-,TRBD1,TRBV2,TGTGCCAGCAGTGCCTCGGGACAGATGAATCAGCCCCAGCATTTT,CASSASGQMNQPQHF
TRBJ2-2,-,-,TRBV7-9,TGTGCCAGCAGCTTAGCGGTTCCGGACAGCTTCGCGAACACCGGGGAGCTGTTTTTT,CASSLAVPDSFANTGELFF
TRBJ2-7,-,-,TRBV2,TGTGCCAGCACCAGAGGAGCCTACGAGCAGTACTTC,CASTRGAYEQYF
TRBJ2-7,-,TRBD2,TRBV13,TGTGCCAGCAGCGGTAGCGGGAGGGGAGGAAGAGAGCAGTACTTC,CASSGSGRGGREQYF
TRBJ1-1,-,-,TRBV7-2,TGTGCCAGCAGCTTGGAGGGCGCTGGTCACACTGAAGCTTTCTTT,CASSLEGAGHTEAFF
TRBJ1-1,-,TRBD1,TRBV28,TGTGCCAGCAACCAACTGCAGGGGGCCACTGAAGCTTTCTTT,CASNQLQGATEAFF
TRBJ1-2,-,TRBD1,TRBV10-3,TGTGCCATCAGTCCGCGAACGGGACAGTCTAACTATGGCTACACCTTC,CAISPRTGQSNYGYTF